This T cell receptor beta chain was documented in a study of blood T cell repertoires in COVID-19. Study background: COVID-19 samples from acute and convalescent phases originated in the United States, Italy and Spain. In each case, the material was cDNA or gDNA derived from T cells, B-cell-depleted T cells, or PBMCs.

The V gene's germline CDR1 is LNHDA and CDR2 SQIVND (reference sequence). V was cut by 1 base and J by 1 base, with 13 bases left in between. The CDR3 runs 16 residues. As originally analysed: Reference gene primer amplification in the assay estimated nucleated cell counts. Clones were sequenced by immunoSEQ multiplex PCR, and TCRdb holds only the in-frame ones, with some missing. The D gene and trimming were derived from the DNA, and the V and J assignments and clone size from that table. The table lists a few hundred thousand clones, about nine tenths of them singletons. The clonotype originates from a man aged 50 to 60 with acute or convalescent COVID-19. Material for sequencing was peripheral blood. V gene TRBV19 combines with J gene TRBJ1-1; D is ambiguous. The CDR3 coding sequence is TGTGCCAGTAGTATAGGGGCCCCGGGGAGGAACACTGAAGCTTTCTTT. Residues: CASSIGAPGRNTEAFF.